A selection of T cell receptor beta chains follows, all from one sample in a study of T-cell reconstitution after alpha-beta-depleted transplantation in children. A single record per CDR3 protein comes from TCRdb applying MiXCR to the PCR reads. The sample gives 350,000 to 400,000 distinct CDR3 sequences, over 20% of which show up once; less than 4.5% is in the top ten. Source: PBMCs from the stem cell graft donor, taken from the stem cell graft. The receptors were sampled from a human donor who donated a stem cell graft to a child with acute myeloid leukemia. Each CDR3 is given with its conserved first and last residue. D genes are given only for firm matches. Where a row states a size, it is once, few, many or the class of an expanded clone; other rows omit it.

clone_size	j_call	cdr3_length	d_call	v_call	cdr3_aa	cdr3_nt
many	TRBJ1-5	13	.	TRBV20-1	CSASSGLGQPQHF	TGCAGTGCTAGCTCGGGTTTAGGTCAGCCCCAGCATTTT
many	TRBJ2-3	16	TRBD2	TRBV20-1	CSARKSGSEGTDTQYF	TGCAGTGCCCGGAAAAGCGGGAGCGAAGGCACAGATACGCAGTATTTT
many	TRBJ2-1	16	TRBD2	TRBV12-3/TRBV12-4	CASSSFGLAGDNEQFF	TGTGCCAGCAGTTCGTTTGGACTAGCGGGCGACAATGAGCAGTTCTTC
few	TRBJ2-5	15	TRBD2	TRBV12-3/TRBV12-4	CASSRLAGGQETQYF	TGTGCCAGCAGCAGACTAGCGGGAGGGCAAGAGACCCAGTACTTC
.	TRBJ1-1	12	.	TRBV6-2/TRBV6-3	CASSYWDREAFF	TGTGCCAGCAGTTACTGGGACCGTGAAGCTTTCTTT
.	TRBJ2-6	16	TRBD1	TRBV29-1	CSVPQGAASGANVLTF	TGCAGCGTTCCCCAGGGGGCGGCCTCTGGGGCCAACGTCCTGACTTTC
few	TRBJ1-4	15	.	TRBV6-1	CASRGGGGSNEKLFF	TGTGCCAGCAGGGGCGGGGGGGGGTCTAATGAAAAACTGTTTTTT
.	TRBJ2-1	16	TRBD2	TRBV6-2/TRBV6-3	CASSNAVLAGNNEQFF	TGTGCCAGCAGTAACGCGGTGCTAGCGGGAAACAATGAGCAGTTCTTC
.	TRBJ2-3	15	TRBD1	TRBV18	CASSPRQGGTDTQYF	TGTGCCAGCTCACCGCGACAGGGGGGCACAGATACGCAGTATTTT
.	TRBJ2-2	15	TRBD1	TRBV12-3/TRBV12-4	CATSHRQGATGELFF	TGTGCGACCAGCCACCGACAGGGGGCAACCGGGGAGCTGTTTTTT
many	TRBJ1-2	13	.	TRBV29-1	CSVRGDTNYGYTF	TGCAGCGTGCGTGGAGACACCAACTATGGCTACACCTTC
.	TRBJ2-1	16	.	TRBV29-1	CSVESQGPGAYNEQFF	TGCAGCGTTGAATCACAGGGTCCGGGGGCCTACAATGAGCAGTTCTTC
.	TRBJ2-3	13	.	TRBV29-1	CSVLRESTDTQYF	TGCAGCGTTCTCCGGGAGTCAACAGATACGCAGTATTTT
.	TRBJ2-7	12	.	TRBV7-9	CASSSVAYEQYF	TGTGCCAGCAGCTCAGTGGCCTACGAGCAGTACTTC
.	TRBJ2-2	16	.	TRBV7-9	CASSFNQGASTGELFF	TGTGCCAGCAGCTTTAATCAGGGAGCGAGCACCGGGGAGCTGTTTTTT
many	TRBJ2-3	15	TRBD2	TRBV20-1	CSARASGTSTDTQYF	TGCAGTGCTAGGGCTAGCGGAACTAGCACAGATACGCAGTATTTT
few	TRBJ2-5	12	.	TRBV12-3/TRBV12-4	CASRVNQETQYF	TGTGCCAGCCGGGTAAACCAAGAGACCCAGTACTTC
few	TRBJ2-7	14	.	TRBV7-2	CASSLDHRLYEQYF	TGTGCCAGCAGCTTAGATCATAGGCTTTACGAGCAGTACTTC